A single sample is the source of the 24 T cell receptor beta chains below, sequenced in a study of cytomegalovirus exposure and HLA in healthy donors. The PCR contained 60 Vbeta and 13 Jbeta primers. The repertoire was sequenced with immunoSEQ multiplex PCR; TCRdb's copy has only in-frame clones and lacks some. The profile shows fewer than 200,000 clones, approximately 80% of them singletons. Sequenced material: PBMCs. These TCRs come from a woman under 40 in good health and CMV-seronegative.

The chain carries TRBV6-5 and TRBJ1-6, with TRBD1 identical over 7 bases. Losses at the gene ends were 2 bases for V and 4 bases for J; bases not matched to a gene: 5. The CDR3 length is 16 residues. From germline, CDR1 is MNHEY and CDR2 SVGAGI. This CDR3 is CASSYTGDLYNSPLHF. CDR3 coding DNA: TGTGCCAGCAGTTACACAGGGGACCTTTATAATTCACCCCTCCACTTT.

Regarding this clone: The junction and the germline gene differ at one end; a read error may be behind it. CDR3 amino acids: CSSSLARGSRTPFSYEQYF. The DNA of the CDR3 is TGTTCCAGCAGCTTAGCGCGGGGATCAAGGACTCCCTTCTCCTACGAGCAGTACTTC. The gene calls are TRBV7-9 and TRBJ2-7; D is perhaps TRBD2 (6 bases). Germline-derived CDR1 and CDR2 are SEHNR and FQNEAQ (reference sequence). This CDR3 has 19 residues. Filled out from reference TRBV7-9 and TRBJ2-7, the complete variable domain reads DTGVSQNPRHKITKRGQNVTFRCDPISEHNRLYWYRQTLGQGPEFLTYFQNEAQLEKSRLLSDRFSAERPKGSFSTLEIQRTEQGDSAMYLCSSSLARGSRTPFSYEQYFGPGTRLTVT.

V and J are TRBV13 and TRBJ2-7, with TRBD1 matching over 11 bases. Germline loops: CDR1 PRHDT, CDR2 FYEKMQ (reference sequence). After removal of 0 bases from V and 6 bases from J, the junction contained 1 base not matched to a gene. The CDR3 totals 14 residues. The CDR3: CASSLGGTGGEQYF. The CDR3 nucleotides read TGTGCCAGCAGCTTAGGGGGGACAGGGGGCGAGCAGTACTTC.

This chain joins TRBV28 and TRBJ1-5; no definite D call. CDR1 MDHEN and CDR2 SYDVKM come from the germline V gene. The CDR3 spans 17 residues. V was clipped by 5 bases and J by 2 bases, with 19 bases between them. The CDR3 region is CASSVRPGGMRNQPQHF. The CDR3 nucleotides are TGTGCCAGCAGTGTACGCCCGGGAGGGATGCGCAATCAGCCCCAGCATTTT.

The chain joins TRBV6-1 to TRBJ1-1; perhaps TRBD1 as D (5 bases). There are 12 residues in the CDR3. Trimming removed 4 bases from V and 6 bases from J, with 9 bases in between. CDR1 is MNHNS and CDR2 is SASEGT in the germline V gene. CDR3 sequence reads: CASSAQGAEAFF. CDR3 sequence (DNA): TGTGCCAGCAGTGCCCAGGGCGCTGAAGCTTTCTTT.

Comments on this clone: This specimen includes other DNA sequences encoding the same CDR3. The chain links TRBV7-2 to TRBJ2-3, with unresolved D. V lost 5 bases and J 3 bases, leaving 6 bases between the germline ends. There are 12 residues in the CDR3. Germline CDR1 reads SGHTA; CDR2 reads FQGNSA. The CDR3: CASSPRTDTQYF. In DNA form, the CDR3 reads TGTGCCAGCAGCCCGAGGACAGATACGCAGTATTTT.

This clone was counted a single time. This sample also contains other DNA sequences that code for the same CDR3. V gene TRBV27 combines with J gene TRBJ2-2; 10 bases map to TRBD2. Germline lookup yields CDR1 MNHEY and CDR2 SMNVEV (reference sequence). This CDR3 region has 18 residues. V lost 6 bases and J lost 0; bases outside the gene matches: 10. This chain's CDR3 is CASSPLAGVPANTGELFF. The CDR3, as DNA: TGTGCCAGCAGCCCCCTAGCGGGGGTACCCGCGAACACCGGGGAGCTGTTTTTT.

The gene calls are TRBV7-9 and TRBJ2-2, with 9 nucleotides matching TRBD1. Per germline, CDR1 SEHNR and CDR2 FQNEAQ (reference sequence). V lost 8 bases and J lost 6; bases outside the gene matches: 7. The CDR3 consists of 14 residues. DNA of the CDR3: TGTGCCAGCGGGACAGGGCATAACGCCGGGGAGCTGTTTTTT. Its protein is CASGTGHNAGELFF.

The chain links TRBV10-3 to TRBJ2-3, with 16 bases that match TRBD2. The CDR3 is 16 residues long. Germline V gene sequence: CDR1 ENHRY, CDR2 SYGVKD. The V and J ends lost 6 bases and 7 bases, in that order; junction bases with no gene match: 7. The CDR3 loop reads CAISQGLAGGSNTQYF. The CDR3 DNA sequence: TGTGCCATCAGCCAGGGACTAGCGGGAGGGTCTAATACGCAGTATTTT.

This clone was recorded once. The rearrangement joins TRBV28 to TRBJ2-3, with 10 bases matching TRBD2. The CDR3 runs 14 residues. The ends lost 6 bases at V and 6 bases at J; junction bases unmatched: 6. Germline-derived CDR1 and CDR2 are MDHEN and SYDVKM. The CDR3 here is CASRAGGPVDTQYF. In nucleotides, the CDR3 is TGTGCCAGCAGAGCGGGGGGGCCGGTCGATACGCAGTATTTT.

The chain links TRBV28 to TRBJ2-7; 14 positions match TRBD2. The CDR3 is 16 residues long. V dropped 1 base and J dropped 3; count of bases not matched to a gene: 2. Germline V lookup: CDR1 MDHEN, CDR2 SYDVKM. The DNA of the CDR3 is TGTGCCAGCAGTTTATTGGGGACTAGCGGGAGCTACGAGCAGTACTTC. Its translation is CASSLLGTSGSYEQYF.

This sequence joins TRBV7-9 and TRBJ2-3; TRBD2 agrees at 8 bases. The CDR3 contains 16 residues. The V gene's germline CDR1 is SEHNR and CDR2 FQNEAQ (reference sequence). V was pared by 5 bases and J by 0 bases, with 7 bases of the junction left unmatched. CDR3 sequence (DNA): TGTGCCAGCAGCCCAGTAGCGGGACCCAGCACAGATACGCAGTATTTT. Protein sequence: CASSPVAGPSTDTQYF.

The chain is built from TRBV6-5 and TRBJ1-5, with 7 bases identical to TRBD1. The CDR3 consists of 14 residues. CDR1 and CDR2 from the germline V gene are MNHEY and SVGAGI. The V gene end was trimmed by 2 bases and the J gene end by 5 bases; junction bases not matched to a gene: 3. The CDR3, as DNA: TGTGCCAGCAGTTACGACAGGGAAGATCAGCCCCAGCATTTT. Translation: CASSYDREDQPQHF.

This clone has just a few counts. The chain has TRBV7-9 and TRBJ2-7, with unresolved D. The CDR3 runs to 12 residues. Germline V gene lookup returns CDR1 SEHNR and CDR2 FQNEAQ (reference sequence). Trimming cost V 0 bases and J 4 bases, with 4 bases left between them. CDR3 sequence: CASSLAQYEQYF. CDR3 in DNA: TGTGCCAGCAGCTTAGCCCAGTACGAGCAGTACTTC.

The rearrangement joins TRBV29-1 to TRBJ2-5; 8 positions agree with TRBD1. Germline V gene lookup returns CDR1 SQVTM and CDR2 ANQGSEA. With 2 bases clipped from V and 4 bases from J, the junction kept 9 bases outside the gene matches. This CDR3 spans 15 amino acids. DNA of the CDR3: TGCAGCGTTGAACAACAGGGGGGTATTCGAGAGACCCAGTACTTC. Translation: CSVEQQGGIRETQYF.

J is TRBJ1-4 and V is TRBV28; D ambiguous. The CDR3 totals 14 residues. V was trimmed by 3 bases and J by 8 bases, leaving 13 bases between them. Germline V lookup: CDR1 MDHEN, CDR2 SYDVKM. The CDR3, as DNA: TGTGCCAGCAGTTTGATCGGGGAGGAGGAAAAACTGTTTTTT. Translating it yields CASSLIGEEEKLFF.

The CDR3 DNA reads as TGTGCCAGCAGCTTATCCAGTTCGAAGACTGAAGCTTTCTTT. Translating gives CASSLSSSKTEAFF. The chain has TRBV7-2 and TRBJ1-1; D is uncertain. Germline V gives CDR1 SGHTA, CDR2 FQGNSA. The germline V and J ends were trimmed by 2 bases and 5 bases, with 12 bases remaining between them. The CDR3 runs 14 residues.

The V and J genes are TRBV6-5 and TRBJ2-7; 10 positions match TRBD1. Germline CDR1 MNHEY, CDR2 SVGAGI. V lost 0 bases, J lost 5 bases, and 7 bases stayed unmatched. This CDR3 has 16 amino acids. CDR3 in DNA: TGTGCCAGCAGTTACTCAACCGGGACAGGGGTCAACGAGCAGTACTTC. This translates into CASSYSTGTGVNEQYF.

Worth noting for this clone: The same CDR3 also results from other DNA sequences found in this sample. The J gene is TRBJ2-1, the V gene TRBV5-1; TRBD2 matches at 8 bases. The length of the CDR3 is 15 residues. Trimming cost V 0 bases and J 2 bases; bases outside gene matches: 1. The germline V gene has CDR1 SGHRS and CDR2 YFSETQ. Here the CDR3 DNA reads TGCGCCAGCAGCTTGGTAGCGGGGACCTACAATGAGCAGTTCTTC. This codes for CASSLVAGTYNEQFF. Using reference TRBV5-1 and TRBJ2-1 for the parts outside the CDR3, the full variable domain is KAGVTQTPRYLIKTRGQQVTLSCSPISGHRSVSWYQQTPGQGLQFLFEYFSETQRNKGNFPGRFSGRQFSNSRSEMNVSTLELGDSALYLCASSLVAGTYNEQFFGPGTRLTVL.

This chain joins TRBV5-4 and TRBJ2-5; 8 nucleotides align to TRBD1. This CDR3 contains 15 residues. Germline V lookup: CDR1 SGHNT, CDR2 YYREEE (reference sequence). The V gene end was trimmed by 4 bases and the J gene end by 3 bases; junction bases not matched to a gene: 8. The CDR3 nucleotides read TGTGCCAGCAGCCAAGACAGGGGCGAAGAAGAGACCCAGTACTTC. This gives the protein CASSQDRGEEETQYF.

This clone was observed a handful of times. Other DNA sequences in this sample translate to the same CDR3. J is TRBJ1-5 and V is TRBV5-1, with D perhaps matching TRBD1 (5 bases). The CDR3 covers 13 residues. Germline V gene lookup returns CDR1 SGHRS and CDR2 YFSETQ. Trimming removed 0 bases at V and 4 bases at J, with 5 bases between. CDR3 DNA: TGCGCCAGCAGCTTGGCAGGGAATCAGCCCCAGCATTTT. This encodes CASSLAGNQPQHF.

V usage is TRBV5-6 and J usage is TRBJ2-3; weak D call: TRBD1 (5 bases). Per the germline V gene, CDR1 is SGHDT and CDR2 is YYEEEE. V lost 1 base to trimming and J lost 2 bases, with 8 bases between them. The CDR3 is 14 residues long. In DNA form, the CDR3 reads TGTGCCAGCAGCTTGCCAGGGAACACAGATACGCAGTATTTT. It encodes CASSLPGNTDTQYF.

The rearrangement uses TRBV2 and TRBJ2-4; D remains unclear. Germline V gives CDR1 SNHLY, CDR2 FYNNEI. V lost 4 bases and J lost 0, with 10 bases in between. The CDR3 totals 15 residues. The CDR3 is CASSGAVLAKNIQYF. CDR3 in DNA: TGTGCCAGCAGTGGGGCAGTACTAGCCAAAAACATTCAGTACTTC.

V gene TRBV6-1 combines with J gene TRBJ1-2; D is unresolved. Germline assignment: CDR1 MNHNS and CDR2 SASEGT. The CDR3 spans 13 residues. Trimming took 1 base from V and 3 from J, leaving 6 bases between them. This CDR3 reads CASSEGQYYGYTF. In DNA, the CDR3 is TGTGCCAGCAGTGAAGGCCAGTACTATGGCTACACCTTC.